This entry is about one T cell receptor beta chain. What it recognizes is unknown. This CDR3 is built from 16 residues. Germline CDR1 is SGHAT and CDR2 is FQNNGV. V lost 6 bases and J lost 4; bases outside the gene matches: 13. These data are taken from a study of vaccination effects on CD4 cells after COVID-19. A 10-day culture period preceded the isolation of CD4+ T cells. Subjects were given two BNT162b2 or mRNA-1273 vaccine doses. Nucleocapsid antibody tests were negative, and the vaccine recipients had no prior SARS-CoV-2 infection. This table comes from immunoSEQ multiplex PCR, and its TCRdb copy is limited to in-frame clones, with some not included. This sample carries tens of thousands of clones, 70% to 85% of them seen once, and the ten largest clones take about 2.2%.

The TCR sequence derives from a human donor who received a COVID-19 vaccine. This chain links TRBV11-2 with TRBJ2-5; the match to TRBD2 covers 8 bases. This specimen consisted of CD4+ T cells from PBMCs cultured without peptide, obtained after COVID-19 vaccination. The CDR3: CASSLRPGLGPETQYF. The CDR3 DNA reads TGTGCCAGCAGTTTGAGACCGGGACTAGGTCCAGAGACCCAGTACTTC.